These 31 T cell receptor beta chains share one sample of origin, sequenced in a study of cytomegalovirus exposure and HLA in healthy donors. Vbeta (60) and Jbeta (13) primers were used in the PCR. The repertoire was sequenced with immunoSEQ multiplex PCR; TCRdb's copy has only in-frame clones and lacks some. The sample yields approximately 60,000 clones, about four fifths seen once. The sequenced material came from PBMCs. These receptors were obtained from a man aged 40-49 years in good health and CMV-seronegative.

This clone was recorded a few times. The chain links TRBV7-9 to TRBJ1-4, with 7 bases fitting TRBD1. The CDR3 extends over 18 amino acids. V shed 5 bases, J shed 4 bases, and the junction held 16 bases outside the gene matches. The V gene's germline CDR1 is SEHNR and CDR2 FQNEAQ (reference sequence). The CDR3 DNA sequence: TGTGCCAGCAGCCCCTCTTCGTGGGGTCAGGGGGATAATGAAAAACTGTTTTTT. Its protein is CASSPSSWGQGDNEKLFF.

This clone was picked up a small number of times. The chain has TRBV6-5 and TRBJ2-7; 13 nucleotides match TRBD2. Germline V gene lookup returns CDR1 MNHEY and CDR2 SVGAGI. The V segment lost 6 bases and the J segment 6 bases; nucleotides outside the gene matches: 2. The CDR3 runs 13 residues. CDR3 in amino acids: CASRLAGGLEQYV. DNA of the CDR3: TGTGCCAGCAGACTAGCGGGGGGGCTCGAGCAGTACGTC.

The genes are TRBV7-9 and TRBJ2-5; 9 nucleotides line up with TRBD2. V shed 2 bases, J shed 5 bases, and the junction held 9 bases outside the gene matches. The CDR3 length is 16 residues. Germline V lookup: CDR1 SEHNR, CDR2 FQNEAQ (reference sequence). The CDR3 DNA follows: TGTGCCAGCAGCTTATTTGGTAGCGGGGGTGGGGAGACCCAGTACTTC. This encodes CASSLFGSGGGETQYF.

This chain joins TRBV4-1 and TRBJ2-7, with D possibly TRBD1 on 5 matching bases. V gave up 1 base and J gave up 2 bases, with 12 bases separating them. The CDR3 runs 15 residues. The germline V gene has CDR1 MGHRA and CDR2 YSYEKL. CDR3 sequence: CASSQVVGVPYEQYV. The CDR3 nucleotides are TGCGCCAGCAGCCAAGTCGTAGGGGTGCCCTACGAGCAGTACGTC.

The chain carries TRBV7-8 and TRBJ1-6; no firm D call. Germline V lookup: CDR1 SGHVS, CDR2 FQNEAQ. The V gene lost 5 bases and the J gene lost 7 bases, with 18 bases spanning the gap. CDR3 length: 16 amino acids. CDR3 loop: CASSHQPQRWNSPLHF. CDR3 sequence (DNA): TGTGCCAGCAGCCACCAACCTCAGCGGTGGAATTCACCCCTCCACTTT.

The rearrangement joins TRBV7-6 to TRBJ2-7, with 7 nucleotides matching TRBD2. V shed 4 bases and J 7 bases; nucleotides not matched to a gene: 10. Germline V gives CDR1 SGHVS, CDR2 FNYEAQ. The CDR3 spans 14 residues. The CDR3 reads CASSSLIAGEEQYF. The CDR3 DNA follows: TGTGCCAGCAGCTCACTTATTGCGGGGGAGGAGCAGTACTTC. The variable domain in full, with the rest retrieved from reference TRBV7-6 and TRBJ2-7, is GAGVSQSPRYKVTKRGQDVALRCDPISGHVSLYWYRQALGQGPEFLTYFNYEAQQDKSGLPNDRFSAERPEGSISTLTIQRTEQRDSAMYRCASSSLIAGEEQYFGPGTRLTVT.

The count of this clone is one. The rearrangement joins TRBV7-9 to TRBJ2-1, with 8 positions matching TRBD2. The CDR3 runs to 15 residues. The germline CDR1 and CDR2 sequences are SEHNR and FQNEAQ (reference sequence). The V and J ends lost 1 base and 7 bases, in that order; junction bases with no gene match: 6. CDR3 protein: CASSLGGGSVNEQFF. In nucleotides, the CDR3 is TGTGCCAGCAGCTTAGGCGGGGGGTCCGTGAATGAGCAGTTCTTC.

This chain connects TRBV5-4 to TRBJ2-3; D unresolved. V lost 2 bases, J lost 2 bases, and 12 bases lay in between. Germline V gene data show CDR1 as SGHNT and CDR2 as YYREEE (reference sequence). CDR3 length: 15 residues. CDR3 sequence reads: CASSFGQVVTDTQYF. Written as DNA, the CDR3 is TGTGCCAGCAGCTTTGGTCAGGTGGTCACAGATACGCAGTATTTT.

This clone has a handful of counts. The chain couples TRBV2 to TRBJ1-4; D may be TRBD1 (6 bases). The CDR3 consists of 14 residues. Germline values: CDR1 SNHLY, CDR2 FYNNEI. Trimming cost V 6 bases and J 0 bases, with 8 bases left between them. The CDR3 is CASRRTATNEKLFF. The CDR3 DNA reads TGTGCCAGCAGGCGGACAGCAACTAATGAAAAACTGTTTTTT.

This chain connects TRBV28 to TRBJ1-2; no firm D call. Germline V gene data show CDR1 as MDHEN and CDR2 as SYDVKM. V was trimmed by 4 bases and J by 8 bases, leaving 8 bases between them. The CDR3 runs to 11 residues. CDR3 coding DNA: TGTGCCAGCAGTTCAACTTGGGGCTACACCTTC. This sequence encodes CASSSTWGYTF.

This chain links TRBV5-6 with TRBJ1-2; D not certain. V gave up 0 bases and J gave up 8 bases, with 11 bases separating them. CDR1 and CDR2 from the germline V gene are SGHDT and YYEEEE. The CDR3 has 13 residues. Written as DNA, the CDR3 is TGTGCCAGCAGCTTGGAGCCGGTTTGGGGCTACACCTTC. It yields the protein CASSLEPVWGYTF.

The rearrangement uses TRBV7-2 and TRBJ1-1, with unresolved D. In germline, CDR1 is SGHTA, CDR2 FQGNSA. This CDR3 is built from 14 residues. V was trimmed by 1 base and J by 1 base, leaving 7 bases between them. The CDR3 nucleotides are TGTGCCAGCAGCTTAGGTCCGGGGAACACTGAAGCTTTCTTT. Its translation: CASSLGPGNTEAFF.

The V call is TRBV7-9, the J call TRBJ1-3; D not resolved. Germline CDR1 SEHNR, CDR2 FQNEAQ (reference sequence). CDR3 length: 15 residues. Trimming pared 2 bases from V and 0 bases from J, leaving 8 bases between. As DNA, the CDR3 is TGTGCCAGCAGCTTAACATCAACCTCTGGAAACACCATATATTTT. Its translation: CASSLTSTSGNTIYF.

The DNA of the CDR3 is TGTGCCAGTAGTAGGACAGCCAAATCATCCTACGAGCAGTACTTC. Its translation is CASSRTAKSSYEQYF. The genes are TRBV19 and TRBJ2-7; weak D call: TRBD1 (6 bases). Deletions cut 4 bases from V and 1 base from J, with 14 bases between. The CDR3 consists of 15 residues. Germline CDR1 LNHDA, CDR2 SQIVND (reference sequence).

The rearrangement uses TRBV19 and TRBJ1-2, with 7 bases that match TRBD1. V dropped 6 bases and J dropped 4; count of bases not matched to a gene: 8. CDR1 is LNHDA, CDR2 SQIVND, per germline (reference sequence). This CDR3 has 14 residues. The DNA for the CDR3 is TGTGCCAGTAGCCGGACAGGCGAGGGCTATGGCTACACCTTC. Amino acids: CASSRTGEGYGYTF.

The chain is built from TRBV6-4 and TRBJ2-3; D is uncertain. The length of the CDR3 is 14 residues. The germline V gene encodes CDR1 MRHNA and CDR2 SNTAGT. V was cut by 3 bases and J by 2 bases, with 9 bases left in between. The CDR3 spells CASSELADTDTQYF. For the CDR3, the DNA is TGTGCCAGCAGTGAACTTGCGGACACAGATACGCAGTATTTT.

The rearrangement uses TRBV6-5 and TRBJ2-5; 8 bases map to TRBD1. The CDR3 contains 14 residues. The germline CDR1 and CDR2 sequences are MNHEY and SVGAGI. V lost 6 bases, J lost 5 bases, and 8 bases stayed unmatched. The CDR3, as DNA: TGTGCCAGCAGCTACAGGGGGTGGTGGGAGACCCAGTACTTC. Translating gives CASSYRGWWETQYF.

The V and J genes are TRBV29-1 and TRBJ2-5, with D maybe TRBD2 (6 bases). The germline V and J ends were trimmed by 4 bases and 5 bases, with 14 bases remaining between them. Germline values: CDR1 SQVTM, CDR2 ANQGSEA. The CDR3 covers 13 residues. This CDR3 is CSVGDGGRETQYF. CDR3 nucleotides: TGCAGCGTTGGGGACGGAGGGCGGGAGACCCAGTACTTC.

This chain joins TRBV7-3 and TRBJ2-5; 8 positions agree with TRBD2. Germline V lookup: CDR1 SGHTA, CDR2 FQGTGA. V was clipped by 5 bases and J by 5 bases; unmatched bases: 7. The CDR3 loop spans 14 amino acids. This CDR3 reads CASSPGGAGETQYF. The CDR3 region has the DNA TGTGCCAGCAGCCCGGGGGGGGCCGGGGAGACCCAGTACTTC.

This chain uses TRBV18 with TRBJ2-7; possibly TRBD2 for D (6 bases). V was pared by 3 bases and J by 4 bases, with 13 bases between. Germline assignment: CDR1 KGHSH and CDR2 LQKENI. The CDR3 totals 14 residues. CDR3 residues: CASSPGTPVYEQYV. CDR3 coding DNA: TGTGCCAGCTCACCGGGGACTCCCGTTTACGAGCAGTACGTC.

V is TRBV7-2 and J is TRBJ2-2, with 9 bases lining up with TRBD2. This CDR3 has 18 amino acids. Germline assignment: CDR1 SGHTA and CDR2 FQGNSA. V was clipped by 5 bases and J by 0 bases; unmatched bases: 10. The CDR3 here is CASSVGRGLASNTGELFF. DNA for the CDR3: TGTGCCAGCAGCGTAGGGCGGGGACTAGCATCGAACACCGGGGAGCTGTTTTTT.

The chain is built from TRBV6-5 and TRBJ1-2; no definite D call. The CDR3 sequence is 15 residues long. CDR1 MNHEY and CDR2 SVGAGI come from the germline V gene. V was trimmed by 0 bases and J by 2 bases, leaving 10 bases between them. DNA for the CDR3: TGTGCCAGCAGTTACTCCGCGGAGGTCAACTATGGCTACACCTTC. It yields the protein CASSYSAEVNYGYTF.

This chain links TRBV28 with TRBJ2-1; maybe TRBD1 (5 bases). V shed 7 bases and J shed 8 bases, with 18 bases lying between them. This CDR3 region has 14 residues. Germline lookup yields CDR1 MDHEN and CDR2 SYDVKM. The CDR3: CASTLGQGTYEQFF. For the CDR3, the DNA is TGTGCCAGCACCCTTGGGCAGGGTACGTATGAGCAGTTCTTC.

The chain joins TRBV25-1 to TRBJ2-7; the match to TRBD1 covers 8 bases. CDR1 and CDR2 from the germline V gene are MGHDK and SYGVNS. J gave up 7 bases and V 8 bases, and 10 bases lay outside the gene matches. The CDR3 loop spans 13 amino acids. CDR3 residues: CASQDRAGKEQYF. The DNA of the CDR3 is TGTGCCAGCCAGGACAGGGCAGGGAAGGAGCAGTACTTC.

This chain uses TRBV7-9 with TRBJ1-1; 7 nucleotides agree with TRBD1. The CDR3 extends over 15 amino acids. CDR1 SEHNR and CDR2 FQNEAQ come from the germline V gene (reference sequence). J was trimmed by 1 base and V by 5 bases; bases with no gene match: 7. CDR3 coding DNA: TGTGCCAGCAGCCCAACCGGGACAGCGAACACTGAAGCTTTCTTT. Protein sequence: CASSPTGTANTEAFF.

The gene calls are TRBV20-1 and TRBJ2-5, with D possibly matching TRBD2 (5 bases). Germline values: CDR1 DFQATT, CDR2 SNEGSKA (reference sequence). Trimming took 0 bases from V and 10 from J, leaving 6 bases between them. The CDR3 covers 10 residues. Here the CDR3 DNA reads TGCAGTGCTAGAGAGGGAGACCAGTACTTC. This gives the protein CSAREGDQYF.

This chain joins TRBV4-3 and TRBJ1-1; 8 nucleotides align to TRBD1. V dropped 5 bases and J dropped 2; count of bases not matched to a gene: 7. CDR3 length equals 15 residues. Germline assignment: CDR1 LGHNA and CDR2 YSLEER. Here the CDR3 DNA reads TGCGCCAGCAGCACACGGACAGGGCTAAACACTGAAGCTTTCTTT. This translates into CASSTRTGLNTEAFF.

This sequence joins TRBV7-2 and TRBJ2-3; D unclear. CDR1 and CDR2 (germline): SGHTA, FQGNSA. The CDR3 covers 15 residues. The V and J ends lost 1 base and 0 bases respectively, with 8 bases between them. This CDR3 reads CASSLVSSSTDTQYF. CDR3 in DNA: TGTGCCAGCAGCTTAGTCTCTTCTAGCACAGATACGCAGTATTTT.

The rearrangement uses TRBV29-1 and TRBJ2-1; 10 nucleotides match TRBD1. Trimming at V came to 4 bases and at J to 7 bases, leaving 7 bases not matched to a gene. Germline loops: CDR1 SQVTM, CDR2 ANQGSEA. The CDR3 is 14 residues long. The CDR3 sequence: CSVVPGQGRNEQFF. Written as DNA, the CDR3 is TGCAGCGTTGTTCCGGGACAGGGGCGTAATGAGCAGTTCTTC.

The chain is built from TRBV19 and TRBJ1-2; 7 positions match TRBD1. The CDR3 is 14 amino acids. Trimming took 5 bases from V and 7 from J; bases not matched to a gene: 10. The germline CDR1 and CDR2 sequences are LNHDA and SQIVND (reference sequence). CDR3 sequence: CASSPSTGSLGYTF. CDR3 DNA: TGTGCCAGTAGTCCCTCGACAGGGAGCCTTGGCTACACCTTC.

This clone was counted between two and nine times. The V gene is TRBV2, the J gene TRBJ1-6; D gene uncertain. V was pared by 3 bases and J by 7 bases, with 10 bases between. The CDR3 is made up of 14 amino acids. CDR1 and CDR2 from the germline V gene are SNHLY and FYNNEI. CDR3 coding DNA: TGTGCCAGCAGTGATGGACGGGGAAATTCACCCCTCCACTTT. Amino acid sequence: CASSDGRGNSPLHF.